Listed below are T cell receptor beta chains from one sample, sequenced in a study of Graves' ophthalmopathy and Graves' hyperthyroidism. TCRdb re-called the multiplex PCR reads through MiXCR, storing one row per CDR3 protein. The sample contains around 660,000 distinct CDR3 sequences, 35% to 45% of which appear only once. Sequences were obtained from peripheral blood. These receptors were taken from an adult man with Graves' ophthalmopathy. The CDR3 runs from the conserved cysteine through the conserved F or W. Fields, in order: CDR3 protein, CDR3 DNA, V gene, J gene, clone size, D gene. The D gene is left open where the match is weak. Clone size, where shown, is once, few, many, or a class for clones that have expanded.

CDR3aa: CASSSAIGARAETQYF; CDR3nt: TGTGCCAGCAGCTCAGCAATCGGGGCCAGAGCGGAGACCCAGTACTTC; v_gene: TRBV7-8; j_gene: TRBJ2-5; abundance: many; d_gene: -
CDR3aa: CASGLSLYGTETSLNTEAFF; CDR3nt: TGTGCTAGTGGTTTGTCGCTATATGGGACAGAAACTTCATTGAACACTGAAGCTTTCTTT; v_gene: TRBV12-3/TRBV12-4; j_gene: TRBJ1-1; abundance: -; d_gene: TRBD1
CDR3aa: CASNLHRGSYEQYF; CDR3nt: TGTGCCAGCAATCTACACCGAGGGTCCTACGAGCAGTACTTC; v_gene: TRBV6-5; j_gene: TRBJ2-7; abundance: -; d_gene: -
CDR3aa: CAISSLRTTNYGYTF; CDR3nt: TGTGCCATCAGTTCGCTGCGGACTACTAACTATGGCTACACCTTC; v_gene: TRBV10-3; j_gene: TRBJ1-2; abundance: many; d_gene: -
CDR3aa: CASRPGQGAEKLFF; CDR3nt: TGTGCCAGCAGACCGGGACAGGGGGCCGAAAAACTGTTTTTT; v_gene: TRBV13; j_gene: TRBJ1-4; abundance: once; d_gene: TRBD1
CDR3aa: CASSGTGSNSPLHF; CDR3nt: TGTGCCAGCAGTGGGACAGGGAGTAATTCACCCCTCCACTTT; v_gene: TRBV11-2; j_gene: TRBJ1-6; abundance: -; d_gene: TRBD1
CDR3aa: CAISEGQGAKTQYF; CDR3nt: TGTGCCATCAGTGAAGGGCAGGGAGCCAAGACCCAGTACTTC; v_gene: TRBV10-3; j_gene: TRBJ2-5; abundance: once; d_gene: -
CDR3aa: CASKETVQDTIYF; CDR3nt: TGCGCCAGCAAGGAGACAGTCCAAGACACCATATATTTT; v_gene: TRBV10-2; j_gene: TRBJ1-3; abundance: once; d_gene: -
CDR3aa: CASSSSGTGRGNQPQHF; CDR3nt: TGTGCCAGCAGTAGCAGCGGGACAGGGCGAGGCAATCAGCCCCAGCATTTT; v_gene: TRBV12-3/TRBV12-4; j_gene: TRBJ1-5; abundance: many; d_gene: TRBD1
CDR3aa: CASSYWRESGEQYF; CDR3nt: TGTGCCAGCAGTTACTGGAGGGAGTCGGGCGAGCAGTACTTC; v_gene: TRBV6-5; j_gene: TRBJ2-7; abundance: few; d_gene: -
CDR3aa: CASSEYGVNEKLFF; CDR3nt: TGTGCCAGCAGTGAATATGGGGTTAATGAAAAACTGTTTTTT; v_gene: TRBV7-9; j_gene: TRBJ1-4; abundance: -; d_gene: -
CDR3aa: CASSSYTF; CDR3nt: TGTGCCAGCAGCTCCTACACCTTC; v_gene: TRBV7-9; j_gene: TRBJ1-2; abundance: -; d_gene: -
CDR3aa: CASSMAERYGYTF; CDR3nt: TGTGCCAGTAGTATGGCAGAGCGGTATGGCTACACCTTC; v_gene: TRBV19; j_gene: TRBJ1-2; abundance: many; d_gene: -
CDR3aa: CASSPGQTTNEKLFF; CDR3nt: TGCGCCAGCAGCCCTGGACAGACAACTAATGAAAAACTGTTTTTT; v_gene: TRBV4-1; j_gene: TRBJ1-4; abundance: few; d_gene: -
CDR3aa: CSVAGQGNEQYF; CDR3nt: TGCAGCGTTGCGGGGCAGGGGAACGAGCAGTACTTC; v_gene: TRBV29-1; j_gene: TRBJ2-7; abundance: -; d_gene: -
CDR3aa: CAISGEGETQYF; CDR3nt: TGTGCCATCAGCGGGGAGGGCGAGACCCAGTACTTC; v_gene: TRBV10-3; j_gene: TRBJ2-5; abundance: many; d_gene: TRBD2
CDR3aa: CATSSWGVNQPQHF; CDR3nt: TGTGCCACCAGCAGCTGGGGGGTGAATCAGCCCCAGCATTTT; v_gene: TRBV15; j_gene: TRBJ1-5; abundance: -; d_gene: -
CDR3aa: CASSSGQGTDWSNQPQHF; CDR3nt: TGTGCCAGCAGTTCGGGACAGGGGACGGATTGGAGCAATCAGCCCCAGCATTTT; v_gene: TRBV2; j_gene: TRBJ1-5; abundance: many; d_gene: TRBD1
CDR3aa: CSAGQGFYSNQPQHF; CDR3nt: TGCAGTGCTGGACAGGGGTTTTATAGCAATCAGCCCCAGCATTTT; v_gene: TRBV20-1; j_gene: TRBJ1-5; abundance: many; d_gene: TRBD1
CDR3aa: CASSPRTGADQPQHF; CDR3nt: TGTGCCAGCTCACCACGAACGGGGGCTGATCAGCCCCAGCATTTT; v_gene: TRBV25-1; j_gene: TRBJ1-5; abundance: -; d_gene: -
CDR3aa: CSAPQSLTEAFF; CDR3nt: TGCAGTGCTCCCCAGAGCCTGACTGAAGCTTTCTTT; v_gene: TRBV20-1; j_gene: TRBJ1-1; abundance: many; d_gene: -
CDR3aa: CASSRGGWTEAF; CDR3nt: TGTGCCAGCAGCCGGGGGGGGTGGACTGAAGCTTTC; v_gene: TRBV7-4; j_gene: TRBJ2-6; abundance: -; d_gene: TRBD2
CDR3aa: CATSRGAGEGETQYF; CDR3nt: TGTGCCACCAGCAGAGGGGCAGGGGAGGGGGAGACCCAGTACTTC; v_gene: TRBV15; j_gene: TRBJ2-5; abundance: -; d_gene: -
CDR3aa: CASSAGDSSHSLYGYTF; CDR3nt: TGTGCCAGCAGCGCCGGAGACAGCTCTCACTCCTTATATGGCTACACCTTC; v_gene: TRBV9; j_gene: TRBJ1-2; abundance: -; d_gene: -
CDR3aa: CASSQRTGTARTQYF; CDR3nt: TGCGCCAGCAGCCAACGAACCGGGACGGCGAGGACCCAGTACTTC; v_gene: TRBV4-1; j_gene: TRBJ2-5; abundance: many; d_gene: -
CDR3aa: CASRDRRQGGQPQHF; CDR3nt: TGTGCCAGTCGGGACCGTAGGCAGGGCGGGCAGCCCCAGCATTTT; v_gene: TRBV19; j_gene: TRBJ1-5; abundance: -; d_gene: -
CDR3aa: CASSQDPRGGTEAFF; CDR3nt: TGCGCCAGCAGCCAAGATCCCAGGGGGGGGACTGAAGCTTTCTTT; v_gene: TRBV4-1; j_gene: TRBJ1-1; abundance: few; d_gene: TRBD1